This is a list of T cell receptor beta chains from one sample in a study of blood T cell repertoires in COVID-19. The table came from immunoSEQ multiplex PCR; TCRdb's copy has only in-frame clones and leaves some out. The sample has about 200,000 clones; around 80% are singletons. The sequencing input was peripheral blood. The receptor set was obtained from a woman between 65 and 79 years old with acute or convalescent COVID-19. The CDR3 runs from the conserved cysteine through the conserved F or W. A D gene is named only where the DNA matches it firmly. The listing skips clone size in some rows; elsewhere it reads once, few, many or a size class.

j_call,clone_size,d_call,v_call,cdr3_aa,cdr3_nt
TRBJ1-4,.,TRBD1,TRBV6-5,CASTTGTGPEKLFF,TGTGCCAGCACTACCGGGACAGGGCCAGAAAAACTGTTTTTT
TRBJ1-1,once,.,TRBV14,CASSLEGRSEAFF,TGTGCCAGCAGCCTAGAGGGGCGTTCTGAAGCTTTCTTT
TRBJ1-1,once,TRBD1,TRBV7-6,CASSLWTGMNTEAFF,TGTGCCAGCAGCTTATGGACAGGGATGAACACTGAAGCTTTCTTT
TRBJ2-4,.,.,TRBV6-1,CASSERGRGVLGGIQYF,TGTGCCAGCAGTGAAAGAGGCAGGGGGGTCCTCGGGGGCATTCAGTACTTC
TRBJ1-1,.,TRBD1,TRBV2,CASSDRGEAFF,TGTGCCAGCAGCGACAGGGGCGAAGCTTTCTTT
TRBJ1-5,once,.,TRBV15,CATSRARGGNQPQHF,TGTGCCACCAGCCGCGCACGGGGAGGCAATCAGCCCCAGCATTTT
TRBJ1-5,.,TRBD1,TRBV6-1,CASSDPTGGVQPQHF,TGTGCCAGCAGTGACCCTACAGGGGGCGTTCAGCCCCAGCATTTT
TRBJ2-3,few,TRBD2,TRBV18,CASSLLSGLAGVTDTQYF,TGTGCCAGCTCACTTCTTTCGGGACTAGCGGGAGTAACAGATACGCAGTATTTT
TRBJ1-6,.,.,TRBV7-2,CASRATGVVTPLHF,TGTGCCAGCAGGGCCACAGGAGTCGTTACACCCCTCCACTTT
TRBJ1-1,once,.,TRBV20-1,CSAGGETEAFF,TGCAGTGCCGGGGGGGAAACTGAAGCTTTCTTT
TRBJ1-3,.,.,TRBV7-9,CASSVRQPGNTIYF,TGTGCCAGCAGCGTAAGACAGCCTGGAAACACCATATATTTT
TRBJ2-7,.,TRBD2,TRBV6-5,CASAPTSGLTYEQYF,TGTGCCAGCGCCCCGACTAGCGGGCTTACCTACGAGCAGTACTTC
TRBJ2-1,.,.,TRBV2,CASSGNSPLINEQFF,TGTGCCAGCAGTGGTAACTCCCCGCTCATCAATGAGCAGTTCTTC
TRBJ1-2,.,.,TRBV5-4,CASSEDIYGYTF,TGTGCCAGCAGCGAGGACATCTATGGCTACACCTTC
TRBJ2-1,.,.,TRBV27,CASSLVNPGEQFF,TGTGCCAGCAGTTTAGTGAATCCGGGTGAGCAGTTCTTC
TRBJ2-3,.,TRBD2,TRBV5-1,CASSLGSSGATDTQYF,TGCGCCAGCAGCTTGGGGTCTAGCGGGGCCACAGATACGCAGTATTTT
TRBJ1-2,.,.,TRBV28,CASTLTGSLNYGYTF,TGTGCCAGTACCCTCACAGGGAGCCTTAACTATGGCTACACCTTC
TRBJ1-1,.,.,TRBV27,CASSEGRGMNTEAFF,TGTGCCAGCAGTGAAGGGCGGGGGATGAACACTGAAGCTTTCTTT
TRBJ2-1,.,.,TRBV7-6,CASSLTRSSYNEQFF,TGTGCCAGCAGCTTAACGAGGAGCTCCTACAATGAGCAGTTCTTC
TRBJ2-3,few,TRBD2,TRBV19,CASKPSGPTDTQYF,TGTGCCAGTAAGCCTAGCGGGCCCACAGATACGCAGTATTTT
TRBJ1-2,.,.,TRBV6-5,CASSSNGGYTF,TGTGCCAGCAGTTCCAACGGTGGCTACACCTTC
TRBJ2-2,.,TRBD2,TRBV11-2,CASSFSGRAGFF,TGTGCCAGCAGCTTTAGCGGGAGGGCCGGGTTTTTT
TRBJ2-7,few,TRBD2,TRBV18,CASSVLPGLAPYEQYF,TGTGCCAGCTCAGTGCTCCCGGGACTAGCGCCTTACGAGCAGTACTTC
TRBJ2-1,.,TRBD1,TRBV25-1,CASSTLDRGDEQFF,TGTGCCAGCAGTACCCTGGACAGGGGTGATGAGCAGTTCTTC
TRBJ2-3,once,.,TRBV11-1,CASSLANKPSTDTQYF,TGTGCCAGCAGCTTAGCAAACAAACCCAGCACAGATACGCAGTATTTT
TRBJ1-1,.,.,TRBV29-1,CSVWGGNTEAFF,TGCAGCGTTTGGGGCGGCAACACTGAAGCTTTCTTT
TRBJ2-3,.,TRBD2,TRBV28,CASSLSGRGTTDTQYF,TGTGCCAGCAGCCTAAGCGGGAGGGGAACCACAGATACGCAGTATTTT
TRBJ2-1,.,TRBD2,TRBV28,CASSTSGASYNEQFF,TGTGCCAGCAGCACAAGCGGGGCCTCCTACAATGAGCAGTTCTTC
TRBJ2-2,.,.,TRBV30,CAWSSTNTGELFF,TGTGCCTGGAGTAGTACAAACACCGGGGAGCTGTTTTTT
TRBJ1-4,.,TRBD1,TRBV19,CATHQDRENEKLFF,TGTGCCACGCACCAGGACAGGGAAAATGAAAAACTGTTTTTT
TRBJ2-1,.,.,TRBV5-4,CASADSISYNEQFF,TGTGCCAGCGCCGACTCAATTAGCTACAATGAGCAGTTCTTC
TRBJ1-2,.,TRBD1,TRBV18,CASSPPGTDYYGYTF,TGTGCCAGCTCACCTCCCGGGACAGACTACTATGGCTACACCTTC
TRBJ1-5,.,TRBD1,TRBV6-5,CATYGTGTNQPQHF,TGTGCCACCTACGGGACAGGGACGAATCAGCCCCAGCATTTT
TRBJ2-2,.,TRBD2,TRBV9,CASSASGRVLTGELFF,TGTGCCAGCAGCGCAAGCGGGAGGGTTCTCACCGGGGAGCTGTTTTTT
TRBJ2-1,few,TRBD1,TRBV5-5,CASSLRDREYNEQFF,TGTGCCAGCAGCTTAAGGGACAGGGAGTACAATGAGCAGTTCTTC
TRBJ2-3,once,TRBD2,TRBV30,CAWSPRLAGDEYF,TGTGCCTGGAGTCCCCGACTAGCGGGAGACGAGTATTTT
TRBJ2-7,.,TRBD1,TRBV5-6,CASNRGRSYEQYF,TGTGCCAGTAACAGGGGCCGATCCTACGAGCAGTACTTC
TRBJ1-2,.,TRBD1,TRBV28,CASNLQGARGYTF,TGTGCCAGCAACTTACAGGGGGCGCGTGGCTACACCTTC
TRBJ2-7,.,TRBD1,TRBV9,CASSVGQDLSYEQYF,TGTGCCAGCAGCGTGGGACAGGACCTTAGCTACGAGCAGTACTTC
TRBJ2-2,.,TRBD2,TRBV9,CASSFRLAGINTGELFF,TGTGCCAGCAGCTTCCGACTAGCGGGAATCAACACCGGGGAGCTGTTTTTT
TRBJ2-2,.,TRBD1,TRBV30,CAWSVLKGQGTGELFF,TGTGCCTGGAGTGTACTCAAGGGACAGGGGACCGGGGAGCTGTTTTTT
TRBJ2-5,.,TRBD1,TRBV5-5,CASSLYSGGETQYF,TGTGCCAGCAGCTTGTATTCAGGGGGCGAGACCCAGTACTTC
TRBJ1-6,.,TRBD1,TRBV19,CASSTLPGQGMESPLHF,TGTGCCAGTAGTACACTCCCGGGACAGGGAATGGAGTCACCCCTCCACTTT
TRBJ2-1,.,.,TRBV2,CASSELATLLNNEQFF,TGTGCCAGCAGTGAACTAGCGACACTTCTAAACAATGAGCAGTTCTTC
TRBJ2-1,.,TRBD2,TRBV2,CASALGLAGNNEQFF,TGTGCCAGCGCTTTAGGACTAGCGGGAAACAATGAGCAGTTCTTC
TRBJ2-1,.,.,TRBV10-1,CASSDPDTNEQFF,TGCGCCAGCAGTGACCCCGACACCAATGAGCAGTTCTTC
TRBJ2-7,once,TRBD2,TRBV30,CAWSAGVSGSYEQYF,TGTGCCTGGAGCGCCGGGGTTAGCGGGTCCTACGAGCAGTACTTC
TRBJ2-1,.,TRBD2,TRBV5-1,CASSPRLAGVYEQFF,TGCGCCAGCAGCCCAAGGCTAGCGGGAGTCTATGAGCAGTTCTTC